One sample yielded the 27 T cell receptor beta chains listed below, sequenced in a study of shared clonotypes between healthy human individuals. TCRdb keeps only in-frame clones here, not all; method: immunoSEQ multiplex PCR. The sample consists of 2 million to 2.5 million clones, roughly 93% of them appearing once. The source material was naive CD4+ T cells from PBMCs. This sample's subset: CD45RA+ positively selected. Source of these receptors: a man between 18 and 35 years old in good health. Some clones in this sample may be carry-over from other donors' samples.

This chain uses TRBV5-1 with TRBJ2-3; 13 nucleotides agree with TRBD2. Germline CDR1 SGHRS, CDR2 YFSETQ. The ends lost 4 bases at V and 5 bases at J; junction bases unmatched: 13. CDR3 size: 18 residues. CDR3 sequence: CASSRGTSGNSRGDTQYF. CDR3 nucleotide sequence: TGCGCCAGCAGCCGTGGGACTAGCGGGAACAGCCGGGGAGATACGCAGTATTTT.

The chain couples TRBV20-1 to TRBJ1-5; D ambiguous. CDR1 and CDR2 from the germline V gene are DFQATT and SNEGSKA (reference sequence). The CDR3 loop spans 11 amino acids. V shed 2 bases and J shed 6 bases, with 5 bases lying between them. The CDR3 sequence is CSARKGQPQHF. CDR3 nucleotides: TGCAGTGCTAGAAAAGGTCAGCCCCAGCATTTT.

The chain is built from TRBV7-8 and TRBJ2-4; no clear D gene. V lost 3 bases and J 8 bases, leaving 11 bases between the germline ends. CDR3 size: 13 residues. Germline V gene data show CDR1 as SGHVS and CDR2 as FQNEAQ. CDR3 region: CASSFQDGDIQYF. The CDR3 DNA is TGTGCCAGCAGCTTTCAAGATGGGGACATTCAGTACTTC.

CDR3: CASSVIEREDTQYF. CDR3 sequence (DNA): TGTGCCAGCAGCGTCATCGAGCGGGAAGATACGCAGTATTTT. The rearrangement joins TRBV9 to TRBJ2-3; 7 bases are shared with TRBD2. Germline V gene data show CDR1 as SGDLS and CDR2 as YYNGEE. Germline trimming cut 2 bases from V and 5 bases from J; bases unmatched to any gene: 5. CDR3 length equals 14 residues.

This CDR3 reads CASSPRDSRNTEAFF. CDR3 bases: TGTGCCAGCAGCCCAAGGGACAGTCGAAACACTGAAGCTTTCTTT. The chain couples TRBV6-1 to TRBJ1-1, with 7 positions matching TRBD1. The germline V gene encodes CDR1 MNHNS and CDR2 SASEGT. Trimming took 6 bases from V and 2 from J; bases not matched to a gene: 9. CDR3 length equals 15 residues.

The chain recombines TRBV6-1 with TRBJ2-1; the match to TRBD2 covers 9 bases. The V and J ends lost 4 bases and 4 bases, in that order; junction bases with no gene match: 8. The V gene's germline CDR1 is MNHNS and CDR2 SASEGT. This CDR3 spans 16 amino acids. CDR3 in DNA: TGTGCCAGCAGTGGAAGACTAGCGGAGGAATACAATGAGCAGTTCTTC. This gives the protein CASSGRLAEEYNEQFF.

The rearrangement links TRBV6-5 to TRBJ2-1, with 7 bases lining up with TRBD1. The germline CDR1 and CDR2 sequences are MNHEY and SVGAGI. CDR3 length equals 14 residues. The V gene end was trimmed by 6 bases and the J gene end by 12 bases; junction bases not matched to a gene: 14. The CDR3 is CASSPLGQPFMQFF. CDR3 bases: TGTGCCAGCAGCCCCTTGGGACAGCCCTTTATGCAGTTCTTC.

This chain links TRBV28 with TRBJ1-5, with no clear D. Germline assignment: CDR1 MDHEN and CDR2 SYDVKM. Trimming took 6 bases from V and 8 from J, leaving 11 bases between them. The CDR3 has 12 amino acids. The CDR3 DNA is TGTGCCAGCAGCCCCCGGAAGGAGCCCCAGCATTTT. Its translation is CASSPRKEPQHF.

This chain connects TRBV18 to TRBJ1-2; possible D gene TRBD1, 5 bases. V lost 4 bases, J lost 1 base, and 16 bases lay in between. CDR1 KGHSH and CDR2 LQKENI come from the germline V gene. The CDR3 runs to 16 residues. The CDR3 protein is CASSLRQPDYNYGYTF. CDR3 coding DNA: TGTGCCAGCTCACTCCGACAGCCCGACTATAACTATGGCTACACCTTC.

J is TRBJ2-3 and V is TRBV5-1; maybe TRBD1 (6 bases). CDR3 length: 15 residues. Trimming pared 4 bases from V and 4 bases from J, leaving 16 bases between. CDR1 is SGHRS, CDR2 YFSETQ, per germline. The CDR3, as DNA: TGCGCCAGCAGCGCCAACGCAGGGGTTCCAGATACGCAGTATTTT. Its translation is CASSANAGVPDTQYF.

The rearrangement links TRBV29-1 to TRBJ2-1; 10 bases agree with TRBD1. Germline-derived CDR1 and CDR2 are SQVTM and ANQGSEA. The CDR3 loop spans 14 amino acids. The junction had 6 bases not matched to a gene; V was cut back by 7 bases and J by 3 bases. CDR3 amino acids: CSARRDRGYNEQFF. The CDR3 nucleotides read TGCAGCGCACGAAGGGACAGGGGCTACAATGAGCAGTTCTTC.

This CDR3 is CASSVVRLGELFF. The CDR3 DNA is TGTGCCAGCAGCGTGGTCCGCCTCGGGGAGCTGTTTTTT. The chain recombines TRBV7-2 with TRBJ2-2; D unclear. The CDR3 is made up of 13 amino acids. V was pared by 5 bases and J by 7 bases, with 11 bases between. Germline lookup yields CDR1 SGHTA and CDR2 FQGNSA.

CDR3 nucleotide sequence: TGTGCCAGCAGTGACTCGTACGGATCTTCCTACAATGAGCAGTTCTTC. Amino acids: CASSDSYGSSYNEQFF. The V call is TRBV6-4, the J call TRBJ2-1; D ambiguous. Trimming pared 0 bases from V and 1 base from J, leaving 10 bases between. This CDR3 region has 16 residues. Looked up from germline, CDR1 is MRHNA and CDR2 is SNTAGT.

The CDR3 sequence: CASSGTGVGYTF. The DNA of the CDR3 is TGCGCCAGCAGCGGGACAGGGGTCGGCTACACCTTC. The J gene is TRBJ1-2, the V gene TRBV5-1; 10 bases are a match to TRBD1. Looked up from germline, CDR1 is SGHRS and CDR2 is YFSETQ. The CDR3 has 12 amino acids. V was pared by 4 bases and J by 8 bases, with 2 bases of the junction left unmatched.

This sequence joins TRBV30 and TRBJ2-7; D ambiguous. V was clipped by 0 bases and J by 3 bases, with 9 bases between them. The germline gives CDR1 GTSNPN, CDR2 SVGIG (reference sequence). The CDR3 is 13 residues long. In DNA, the CDR3 is TGTGCCTGGAGTGTATACAGAAACTACGAGCAGTACTTC. It encodes CAWSVYRNYEQYF.

The chain is built from TRBV4-3 and TRBJ1-4; the D gene is possibly TRBD1 (5 bases). This CDR3 contains 14 residues. Germline assignment: CDR1 LGHNA and CDR2 YSLEER. Trimming removed 4 bases from V and 12 bases from J, with 18 bases in between. This CDR3 is CASSRIQLGDELFF. CDR3 sequence (DNA): TGCGCCAGCAGCCGAATTCAGCTAGGGGATGAACTGTTTTTT.

V gene TRBV27 combines with J gene TRBJ2-7, with D possibly matching TRBD2 (6 bases). The V end was cut by 4 bases, the J end by 6 bases, with 13 bases between. CDR3 length: 13 amino acids. CDR1 is MNHEY, CDR2 SMNVEV, per germline (reference sequence). This chain's CDR3 is CASSSMGLAEQYF. For the CDR3, the DNA is TGTGCCAGCAGTTCGATGGGACTGGCCGAGCAGTACTTC.

As DNA, the CDR3 is TGTGCCAGCTCACCAGAGGGATCCTCTGGAAACACCATATATTTT. Translation: CASSPEGSSGNTIYF. V is TRBV18 and J is TRBJ1-3; D call uncertain. V lost 2 bases and J 0 bases, leaving 8 bases between the germline ends. Germline lookup yields CDR1 KGHSH and CDR2 LQKENI. CDR3 length: 15 residues.

V and J are TRBV11-2 and TRBJ2-1; tentatively, D is TRBD2 (5 bases). The CDR3 sequence is 17 residues long. Trimming pared 6 bases from V and 3 bases from J, leaving 21 bases between. CDR1 is SGHAT and CDR2 is FQNNGV in the germline V gene. The CDR3 spells CASRAVMRVGGYNEQFF. The CDR3 DNA follows: TGTGCCAGCAGAGCAGTGATGCGGGTCGGAGGCTACAATGAGCAGTTCTTC.

Details on this clone: The same CDR3 also results from other DNA sequences found in this sample. The chain recombines TRBV19 with TRBJ2-1; D remains unclear. This CDR3 is built from 13 residues. Trimming stripped 4 bases from V and 8 bases from J, with 12 bases between. CDR1 and CDR2 from the germline V gene are LNHDA and SQIVND (reference sequence). CDR3 sequence (DNA): TGTGCCAGTAGTAAACGCGGAAGGGATGAGCAGTTCTTC. Protein: CASSKRGRDEQFF. Full variable domain (remainder filled in from reference TRBV19 and TRBJ2-1): DGGITQSPKYLFRKEGQNVTLSCEQNLNHDAMYWYRQDPGQGLRLIYYSQIVNDFQKGDIAEGYSVSREKKESFPLTVTSAQKNPTAFYLCASSKRGRDEQFFGPGTRLTVL.

CDR3 DNA sequence: TGTGCCAGCAGCCAAGCTCGCGGCAGGGCTGTAACCGGGGAGCTGTTTTTT. This encodes CASSQARGRAVTGELFF. The rearrangement uses TRBV14 and TRBJ2-2, with D possibly TRBD1 on 5 matching bases. This CDR3 is built from 17 residues. Trimming cost V 1 base and J 5 bases, with 17 bases left between them. Germline V gene lookup returns CDR1 SGHDN and CDR2 FVKESK. The full variable domain, completed using reference TRBV14 and TRBJ2-2, is EAGVTQFPSHSVIEKGQTVTLRCDPISGHDNLYWYRRVMGKEIKFLLHFVKESKQDESGMPNNRFLAERTGGTYSTLKVQPAELEDSGVYFCASSQARGRAVTGELFFGEGSRLTVL.

Details on this clone: The same CDR3 is also encoded by other DNA sequences in this sample. The rearrangement uses TRBV30 and TRBJ2-1; TRBD2 agrees at 15 bases. V shed 0 bases and J 7 bases; nucleotides not matched to a gene: 1. The CDR3 is 15 residues long. Germline-derived CDR1 and CDR2 are GTSNPN and SVGIG (reference sequence). The CDR3, as DNA: TGTGCCTGGAGTGTCGGACTAGCGGGAGGGAATGAGCAGTTCTTC. As protein: CAWSVGLAGGNEQFF.

The J gene is TRBJ2-3, the V gene TRBV19, with 12 bases aligning to TRBD2. Germline trimming cut 6 bases from V and 2 bases from J; bases unmatched to any gene: 9. The CDR3 sequence is 17 residues long. The V gene's germline CDR1 is LNHDA and CDR2 SQIVND (reference sequence). CDR3 residues: CASSPGLAGILTDTQYF. The DNA for the CDR3 is TGTGCCAGTAGCCCCGGACTAGCGGGAATTCTCACAGATACGCAGTATTTT.

The CDR3 sequence is CQTFHSGVGYTF. The CDR3 DNA sequence: TGTCAAACCTTCCACTCAGGGGTTGGCTACACCTTC. V gene TRBV2 combines with J gene TRBJ1-2, with TRBD1 as a possible D gene (6 bases). Germline-derived CDR1 and CDR2 are SNHLY and FYNNEI. CDR3 size: 12 residues.

The J gene is TRBJ2-1, the V gene TRBV5-4; TRBD2 agrees at 9 bases. The trim removed 1 base at V and 5 bases at J, leaving 10 bases unmatched. Germline CDR1 and CDR2: SGHNT and YYREEE (reference sequence). The CDR3 consists of 17 residues. The CDR3 here is CASSLMTRLAENNEQFF. The CDR3 DNA sequence: TGTGCCAGCAGCTTGATGACCCGACTAGCGGAAAACAATGAGCAGTTCTTC.

On this clone itself: Additional DNA sequences in this sample encode the identical CDR3. The chain combines TRBV11-3 with TRBJ2-1; D is unresolved. This CDR3 has 14 residues. The germline CDR1 and CDR2 sequences are SGHNT and YENEEA. Trimming pared 1 base from V and 3 bases from J, leaving 7 bases between. The CDR3 reads CASSLGGGYNEQFF. CDR3 nucleotides: TGTGCCAGCAGCTTAGGAGGCGGCTACAATGAGCAGTTCTTC.

In regard to this clone: Other DNA sequences in this sample translate to the same CDR3. This chain uses TRBV20-1 with TRBJ1-2; D is unclear. The CDR3 is made up of 9 amino acids. V dropped 0 bases and J dropped 8 bases, with 1 base sitting between them. Germline V lookup: CDR1 DFQATT, CDR2 SNEGSKA (reference sequence). As DNA, the CDR3 is TGCAGTGCTAGAGAAGGCTACACCTTC. Its translation is CSAREGYTF.